This T cell receptor (beta chain) was identified in a study of Graves' ophthalmopathy and Graves' hyperthyroidism. Amplifying from RNA transcripts, the study obtained TCR beta CDR3 regions. The authors performed first-round RT-PCR with HTBI primers and then a second-round multiplex PCR. From the multiplex PCR reads, TCRdb called clonotypes with MiXCR, one entry per CDR3 protein. The sample gives under 350,000 distinct CDR3 sequences, roughly 17% of which show up once; 9% to 15% is in the top ten. This clonotype showed up many times. The sequencing sample was made of peripheral blood. This receptor was taken from an adult man with Graves' ophthalmopathy.

The CDR3 DNA follows: TGTGCCAGCAGTGAAAACAGAGGGAATCAGCCCCAGCATTTT. It is translated as CASSENRGNQPQHF. The rearrangement joins TRBV6-1 to TRBJ1-5; D is uncertain. CDR1 is MNHNS and CDR2 is SASEGT in the germline V gene. The V and J ends lost 2 bases and 4 bases respectively, with 9 bases between them. The CDR3 has 14 amino acids.